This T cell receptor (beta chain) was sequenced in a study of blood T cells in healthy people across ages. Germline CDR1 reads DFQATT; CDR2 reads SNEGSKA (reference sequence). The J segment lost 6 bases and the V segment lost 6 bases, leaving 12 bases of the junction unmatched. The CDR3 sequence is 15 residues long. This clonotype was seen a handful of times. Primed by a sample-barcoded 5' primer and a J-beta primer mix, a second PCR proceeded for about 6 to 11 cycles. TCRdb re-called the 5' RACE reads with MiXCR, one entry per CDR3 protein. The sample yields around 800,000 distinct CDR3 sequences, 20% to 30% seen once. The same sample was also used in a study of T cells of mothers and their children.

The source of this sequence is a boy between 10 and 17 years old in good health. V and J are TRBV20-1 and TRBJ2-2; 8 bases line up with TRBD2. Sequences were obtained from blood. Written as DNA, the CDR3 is TGCAGTGCACGGAAGAGCGGGGGTTTGCCCGGGGAGCTGTTTTTT. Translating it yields CSARKSGGLPGELFF.